This TCR beta chain is drawn from a study of T cells in Graves' hyperthyroidism and ophthalmopathy. Study results and caveats: For ophthalmopathy, model prediction preceded onset by a median 6.5 months. In blood, most of the thyroid clonotypes expanded above 0.001 were also present.

With regard to this clonotype: Its antigen is undetermined.

Amplification of TCR beta CDR3 regions used RNA as the template. The primer set for the first-round RT-PCR of the TCR CDR3 was HTBI. TCRdb re-derived calls from the multiplex PCR reads in MiXCR, one entry per CDR3 protein. The table lists about 660,000 distinct CDR3 sequences, 40% to 55% of them singletons. V lost 6 bases and J lost 0; bases outside the gene matches: 3. This CDR3 is built from 14 residues. Germline V gene sequence: CDR1 SQVTM, CDR2 ANQGSEA. Exclusion of a patient resulted from uncontrolled infection, other autoimmune disease, pregnancy or lactation. The diagnostic basis comprised clinical symptoms, serum thyroxine and TRAb, thyroid ultrasound and orbital computed tomography.

The sequencing input was peripheral blood or thyroid tissue (not recorded which). This TCR was recovered from an adult man with Graves' disease, either hyperthyroidism or ophthalmopathy (not recorded which). The chain combines TRBV29-1 with TRBJ1-1; 11 nucleotides match TRBD1. This CDR3 reads CSVGQGAMNTEAFF. The DNA for the CDR3 is TGCAGCGTCGGACAGGGGGCCATGAACACTGAAGCTTTCTTT.